These T cell receptor beta chains were read from a single sample in a study of OX40 agonist ivuxolimab in advanced cancers. Profiled with immunoSEQ multiplex PCR; TCRdb holds only in-frame clones, not every one. The sample gives around 33,000 clones, roughly 91% of which show up once; around 4% is in the top ten. The starting material was CD4+ or CD8+ T cells sorted from blood, obtained in a trial of the OX40 agonist ivuxolimab. These TCRs come from an adult with an advanced solid tumor such as melanoma, head and neck, liver or kidney cancer. Both conserved end residues are part of each CDR3.

V,J,CDR3
TRBV2,TRBJ1-5,CASSADRGGNQPQHF
TRBV7-8,TRBJ2-1,CASSPRGQGVNEQFF
TRBV19,TRBJ2-6,CASSDRGFSGANVLTF
TRBV10-3,TRBJ2-3,CAISARGLESDTQYF
TRBV5-8,TRBJ2-3,CASSLGPGLATDTQYF
TRBV25-1,TRBJ1-1,CASSDRAKNTEAFF
TRBV27,TRBJ1-6,CASSLDRRSVNSPLHF
TRBV14,TRBJ1-6,CASSQVYGGSYNSPLHF
TRBV19,TRBJ1-5,CASSIEGVDQPQHF
TRBV28,TRBJ2-1,CAGGRRYNEQFF
TRBV6-1,TRBJ2-3,CASSEAGGRRADTQYF
TRBV6-6,TRBJ1-2,CASSFPTRQGNYGYTF
TRBV2,TRBJ2-5,CASSDERAGEQYF
TRBV7-2,TRBJ2-2,CASSLAATGELFF
TRBV6-6,TRBJ2-5,CASRGQAYQETQYF
TRBV6-1,TRBJ2-3,CASSDLAGVMDTQYF
TRBV14,TRBJ1-1,CASSQGPVSFF
TRBV18,TRBJ2-7,CASSKFPQGSGVYEQYF
TRBV11-1,TRBJ2-1,CASSLPIAGAYNEQFF
TRBV5-1,TRBJ2-7,CASSTGHQSYEQYF
TRBV5-4,TRBJ2-7,CASSYGTGGYEQYF
TRBV5-4,TRBJ2-5,CASSLQREMGETQYF
TRBV4-2,TRBJ2-3,CASGSLARGRDTQYF
TRBV28,TRBJ2-3,CASSARLGSGGGGASDTQYF
TRBV7-9,TRBJ2-1,CASSLARSSGDEQFF
TRBV2,TRBJ1-2,CASSEFDRPGDGYTF
TRBV15,TRBJ1-3,CATSRDSAVSSGNTIYF
TRBV2,TRBJ2-3,CASSELGQDTDTQYF
TRBV5-6,TRBJ2-7,CASSLDGRITYEQYF
TRBV19,TRBJ2-7,CASSISSSSYAGAYEQYF
TRBV7-2,TRBJ1-3,CASSLTGGNSGNTIYF
TRBV11-2,TRBJ2-2,CASIKGQGRNTGELFF
TRBV5-6,TRBJ1-1,CARRSIGNTEAFF
TRBV6-4,TRBJ1-1,CASSETENTEAFF
TRBV30,TRBJ2-3,CAWTPGTTDTQYF
TRBV25-1,TRBJ2-2,CASSNQGSGELFF